This TCR beta chain was sequenced for a study of T cell clonality in common variable immunodeficiency. Germline CDR1 is SGHKS and CDR2 is YYEKEE (reference sequence). This CDR3 region has 13 residues. The V and J ends lost 5 bases and 0 bases respectively, with 6 bases between them. At least ten counts were recorded for this clone. As yet, its antigen is unknown. The CDR3 goes on 3 residues after the read ends, and that part is filled in from the germline J gene. Assay used: immunoSEQ multiplex PCR; TCRdb lists only in-frame clones, some missing. The sample was found to contain about 37,000 clones, and every one recurs. Findings and limits, study-wide: Fewer deletions and N-nucleotide insertions were reportedly seen in common variable immunodeficiency TCR beta sequences. CVID subjects showed higher TCRbeta clonality than healthy controls.

The chain links TRBV5-5 to TRBJ2-4; no clear D gene. This receptor was obtained from a person aged 18 to 70 in good health. The source material was peripheral blood mononuclear cells. The DNA read from the CDR3 is TGTGCCAGCAGTCCATTAGCCAAAAACATT. This sequence encodes CASSPLAKNI. The complete CDR3 protein is CASSPLAKNIQYF.